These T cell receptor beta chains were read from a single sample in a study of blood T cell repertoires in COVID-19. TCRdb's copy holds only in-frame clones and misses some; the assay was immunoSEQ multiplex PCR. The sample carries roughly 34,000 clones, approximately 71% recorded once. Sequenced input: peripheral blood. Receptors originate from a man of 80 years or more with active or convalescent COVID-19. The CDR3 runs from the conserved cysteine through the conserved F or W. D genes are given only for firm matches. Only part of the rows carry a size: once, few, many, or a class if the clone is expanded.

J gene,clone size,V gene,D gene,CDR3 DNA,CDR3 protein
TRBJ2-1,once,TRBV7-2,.,TGTGCCAGCAGCTTAGAAGAACAGGGTGAGCAGTTCTTC,CASSLEEQGEQFF
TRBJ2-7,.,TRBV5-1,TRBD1,TGCGCCAGCAGCTTGCCGGGACAGGGTCCTGCCGACTACGAGCAGTACTTC,CASSLPGQGPADYEQYF
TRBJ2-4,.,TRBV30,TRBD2,TGTGCCTGGAGTGTACTGGGCGGGAGCATTCAGTACTTC,CAWSVLGGSIQYF
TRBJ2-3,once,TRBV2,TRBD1,TGTGCCAGCGAAACAGGGGCTAGCACAGATACGCAGTATTTT,CASETGASTDTQYF
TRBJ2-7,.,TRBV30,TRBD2,TGTGCCTCCCGGACTAGCGGGCCCTACGAGCAGTACTTC,CASRTSGPYEQYF
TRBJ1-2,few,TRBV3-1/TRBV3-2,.,TGTGCCAGCAGCCGTCAGAACTATGGCTACACCTTC,CASSRQNYGYTF
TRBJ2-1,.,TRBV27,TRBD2,TGTGCCAGCAGTCAACCGGGACTAGCGGGAGTTGAGCAGTTCTTC,CASSQPGLAGVEQFF
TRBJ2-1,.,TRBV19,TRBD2,TGTGCCAGTACCACACCAGCGGGAGGACACAATGAGCAGTTCTTC,CASTTPAGGHNEQFF
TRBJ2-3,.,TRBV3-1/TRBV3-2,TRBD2,TGTGCCAGCAGCCAAGGTCTAGCGGGTACAAGCACAGATACGCAGTATTTT,CASSQGLAGTSTDTQYF
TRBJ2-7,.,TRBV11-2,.,TGTGCCAGCAGCCCTTTTATCGGGGTCGCTATAGCGAGGACCTACGAGCAGTACTTC,CASSPFIGVAIARTYEQYF
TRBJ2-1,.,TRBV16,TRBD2,TGTGCCAGCAGCCTAGAGTCCCTAACTAGCGAGACCACTACAAAGACGCAGTTCTTC,CASSLESLTSETTTKTQFF
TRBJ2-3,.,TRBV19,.,TGTGCCAGTAGTATCTCAGATACGCAGTATTTT,CASSISDTQYF
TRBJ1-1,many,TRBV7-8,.,TGTGCCAGCAGCTCCACTGGGGGGATGAATGAAGCTTTCTTT,CASSSTGGMNEAFF
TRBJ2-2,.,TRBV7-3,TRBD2,TGTGCCAGCAGCTTGACCGGGACTAGCGTTGGCGGGGAGCTGTTTTTT,CASSLTGTSVGGELFF
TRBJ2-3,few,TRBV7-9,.,TGTGCCAGCAGCTTAGTCTGGGGGGGCTTCACAGATACGCAGTATTTT,CASSLVWGGFTDTQYF
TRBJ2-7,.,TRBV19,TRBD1,TGTGCCAGTAGTATAGGATGGCAGGGGGAAGAGTCCTACGAGCAGTACTTC,CASSIGWQGEESYEQYF
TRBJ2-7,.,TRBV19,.,TGTGCCAGTAGTAAAAAAGTAGGGGCTAGGGGGAGGGCCATGTACGAGCAGTACTTC,CASSKKVGARGRAMYEQYF
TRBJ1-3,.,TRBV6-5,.,TGTGCCAGCATTAGTTCTGGAAACACCATATATTTT,CASISSGNTIYF
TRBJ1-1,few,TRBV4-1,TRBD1,TGCGCCAGCAGCCAAGAAACGGGACAGAACTTT,CASSQETGQNF
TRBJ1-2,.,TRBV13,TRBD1,TGTGCCAGCAGCCCATCCGGGACAGGCCCGGTTTGGACCGGCTACACCTTC,CASSPSGTGPVWTGYTF
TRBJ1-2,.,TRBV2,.,TGTGCCAGCAGTCTTGTCAGTCCGAACCCCTATGGCTACACCTTC,CASSLVSPNPYGYTF
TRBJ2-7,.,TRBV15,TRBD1,TGTGCCACCAGCAGGGGACCGACAGGGGGCTTTTACGAGCAGTACTTC,CATSRGPTGGFYEQYF
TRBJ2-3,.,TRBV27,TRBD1,TGTGCCAGCAGTCCTCAGGGGGCGTGGGCAGATACGCAGTATTTT,CASSPQGAWADTQYF
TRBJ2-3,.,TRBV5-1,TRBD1,TGCGCCAGCAGCTTCGGACAGGGGGTCGATACGCAGTATTTT,CASSFGQGVDTQYF
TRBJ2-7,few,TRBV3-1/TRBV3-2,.,TGTGCCAGCAGCCAAGAATCCTTCGGGGTTTCCTACGAGCAGTACTTC,CASSQESFGVSYEQYF
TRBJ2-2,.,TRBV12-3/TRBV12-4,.,TGTGCCAGCAGTTTGTTAGCGGACGGGGAGCTGTTTTTT,CASSLLADGELFF
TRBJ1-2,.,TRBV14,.,TGTGCCAGCAGCCGATCACTCAGGTATCCAAACTATGGCTACACCTTC,CASSRSLRYPNYGYTF
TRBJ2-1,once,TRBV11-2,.,TGTGCCAGCAGCCTCAGGGGTGATGAGCAGTTCTTC,CASSLRGDEQFF
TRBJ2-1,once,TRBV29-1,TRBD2,TGCAGCGTTGTTCCAGCGGGAGAGTACAATGAGCAGTTCTTC,CSVVPAGEYNEQFF